This T cell receptor (beta chain) came from a study of CD8+ T cells in alopecia areata. Across the whole study: A 6-month off-drug phase came after tofacitinib, which had lasted 6 to 18 months. Study results and caveats: It was lesional scalp, especially alopecia totalis/universalis, that showed higher clonality than normal scalp. Scalp and blood retained many expanded lesional clones during tofacitinib.

Sequencing relied on a cDNA template that was reverse transcribed from extracted RNA. TCRdb's copy holds only in-frame clones and misses some; the assay was immunoSEQ multiplex PCR. The sample carries 150,000 to 200,000 clones, roughly 60% recorded once. The V gene's germline CDR1 is LGHNT and CDR2 FRNRAP. This CDR3 contains 13 residues. Trimming cost V 6 bases and J 7 bases, with 13 bases left between them. This clone was detected a few times. Antigen specificity is unknown. Documented treatment: oral pan-JAK inhibitor, 5-10 mg twice daily. This chain uses TRBV12-5 with TRBJ2-1, with D perhaps TRBD1 (6 bases). The TCR comes from a human donor with alopecia areata. The sequencing used CD4+ T cells sorted from blood, collected around week 49, from a patient treated with tofacitinib. This CDR3 reads CASGGAKWNEQFF. The CDR3 nucleotides read TGTGCTAGTGGGGGGGCGAAATGGAATGAGCAGTTCTTC.